The 6 T cell receptor beta chains below were found in one sample sequenced in a study of cytomegalovirus exposure and HLA in healthy donors. PCR involved 60 Vbeta and 13 Jbeta primers. Sequencing was performed with immunoSEQ multiplex PCR; in TCRdb, only in-frame clones are kept and a portion is missing. The sample lists about 130,000 clones; approximately 80% were seen once. Sequenced material: PBMCs. The receptors were sampled from a boy between 2 and 10 years old in good health and CMV-seronegative.

Here the CDR3 reads CAISESSNRQGWYNEQFF. The CDR3 DNA reads TGTGCCATCAGTGAGTCCTCTAACAGACAGGGCTGGTACAATGAGCAGTTCTTC. The V call is TRBV10-3, the J call TRBJ2-1; 7 positions agree with TRBD1. The CDR3 spans 18 residues. Per the germline V gene, CDR1 is ENHRY and CDR2 is SYGVKD. The trim removed 0 bases at V and 4 bases at J, leaving 12 bases unmatched.

Regarding this clone: Other DNA sequences in the same sample also yield this CDR3. The chain combines TRBV4-3 with TRBJ2-6; D may be TRBD2 (5 bases). Germline assignment: CDR1 LGHNA and CDR2 YSLEER. The CDR3 totals 16 residues. Trimming removed 0 bases from V and 2 bases from J, with 8 bases in between. The CDR3 loop is CASSQDFGTGANVLTF. The DNA of the CDR3 is TGCGCCAGCAGCCAAGATTTCGGGACTGGGGCCAACGTCCTGACTTTC.

The chain uses TRBV27 and TRBJ1-5, with D perhaps matching TRBD1 (5 bases). V lost 2 bases and J lost 5, with 10 bases in between. The CDR3 totals 14 residues. The germline V gene encodes CDR1 MNHEY and CDR2 SMNVEV (reference sequence). Here the CDR3 reads CASSLRTPDQPQHF. As DNA, the CDR3 is TGTGCCAGCAGTTTACGGACACCCGATCAGCCCCAGCATTTT.

This clone was seen once. The DNA for the CDR3 is TGTGCCAGCTCATCCACAGGGGAAAACACTGAAGCTTTCTTT. Protein sequence: CASSSTGENTEAFF. The V and J genes are TRBV18 and TRBJ1-1, with TRBD1 matching 7 bases. The CDR3 is 14 amino acids. Per germline, CDR1 KGHSH and CDR2 LQKENI. The V gene end was trimmed by 5 bases and the J gene end by 2 bases; junction bases not matched to a gene: 5.

V gene TRBV6-5 combines with J gene TRBJ1-5; a possible D gene is TRBD1 (6 bases). The germline V gene has CDR1 MNHEY and CDR2 SVGAGI. V gave up 10 bases and J gave up 3 bases, with 13 bases separating them. The CDR3 runs 13 residues. The CDR3 sequence is CATSGHINQPQHF. Written as DNA, the CDR3 is TGTGCCACCTCGGGACACATCAATCAGCCCCAGCATTTT.

The chain uses TRBV19 and TRBJ2-5, with 8 positions matching TRBD2. The CDR3 consists of 16 residues. Looked up from germline, CDR1 is LNHDA and CDR2 is SQIVND (reference sequence). The junction had 8 bases not matched to a gene; V was cut back by 5 bases and J by 0 bases. CDR3 sequence: CASSLRTSRYQETQYF. CDR3 DNA sequence: TGTGCCAGTAGTCTGAGGACTAGCAGGTACCAAGAGACCCAGTACTTC.